This T cell receptor (beta chain) comes out of a study of T-cell memory formation after mild COVID-19. Study-wide findings and caveats: Contracting clones, day 15 to 85, had balanced CD4/CD8, and later expanders favored CD4+. Contracting CD8+ clones were enriched in EMRA, CD4+ mainly in CM and EM.

Each CDR3 protein is one row after TCRdb ran MiXCR on the 5' RACE reads. The sample includes under 250,000 distinct CDR3 sequences, roughly 10% of them seen just once. In regard to this clonotype: No antigen is known for it.

The V gene's germline CDR1 is DFQATT and CDR2 SNEGSKA (reference sequence). The CDR3 is 14 residues long. Trimming cost V 3 bases and J 5 bases; bases outside gene matches: 8. The TCR originated in a man aged 18 to 29 who had mild COVID-19 (a few samples of this study predate the infection). Cell type and time point are not known. The sample consisted of PBMCs or a T cell subset sorted from them (not recorded which). V gene TRBV20-1 combines with J gene TRBJ2-5, with 8 positions matching TRBD1. The CDR3 sequence: CSARGGAGGETQYF. For the CDR3, the DNA is TGCAGTGCTAGGGGGGGAGCAGGGGGCGAGACCCAGTACTTC.